One and the same sample provided the 11 T cell receptor beta chains below, sequenced in a study of blood T cell repertoires in COVID-19. TCRdb's table, derived via immunoSEQ multiplex PCR, lists solely in-frame clones and lacks some. This sample has about 210,000 clones, with approximately 90% found just once. Sequenced sample: peripheral blood. These receptors originate from a man aged 25-45 years with acute or convalescent COVID-19.

The CDR3 DNA reads TGTGCCAGCAGCCCCCGCACTAGGGGAAACACCATATATTTT. Translated, it gives CASSPRTRGNTIYF. The chain links TRBV9 to TRBJ1-3; D not resolved. In germline, CDR1 is SGDLS, CDR2 YYNGEE. CDR3 length equals 14 residues. Trimming removed 4 bases from V and 4 bases from J, with 12 bases in between.

The genes are TRBV5-4 and TRBJ1-4; D gene uncertain. CDR1 and CDR2 (germline): SGHNT, YYREEE (reference sequence). V lost 0 bases, J lost 4 bases, and 4 bases lay in between. This CDR3 contains 13 residues. This CDR3 is CASSLGGNEKLFF. The CDR3 DNA reads TGTGCCAGCAGCTTGGGAGGTAATGAAAAACTGTTTTTT.

The J gene is TRBJ2-2, the V gene TRBV6-5, with 10 bases identical to TRBD1. The CDR3 spans 15 residues. V lost 6 bases to trimming and J lost 4 bases; unmatched junction nucleotides: 5. Germline values: CDR1 MNHEY, CDR2 SVGAGI. CDR3 DNA sequence: TGTGCCAGCAGGGCGGACAGGGGGTCCACCGGGGAGCTGTTTTTT. Protein sequence: CASRADRGSTGELFF.

The V and J genes are TRBV5-5 and TRBJ2-7; 8 positions match TRBD1. Germline CDR1 SGHKS, CDR2 YYEKEE (reference sequence). The junction had 10 bases not matched to a gene; V was cut back by 3 bases and J by 2 bases. The CDR3 consists of 16 residues. Written as DNA, the CDR3 is TGTGCCAGCAGCTGGGGGGACCGCAGGGGGCCCTACGAGCAGTACTTC. Translated, it gives CASSWGDRRGPYEQYF.

This clone was observed a single time. V is TRBV28 and J is TRBJ1-1; TRBD1 is a possible D gene (5 bases). The CDR3 spans 14 residues. The V and J ends lost 8 bases and 0 bases respectively, with 13 bases between them. From germline, CDR1 is MDHEN and CDR2 SYDVKM. The CDR3 nucleotides read TGTGCCAGCGTAAGGGGTCTAATGAACACTGAAGCTTTCTTT. It specifies CASVRGLMNTEAFF.

This chain links TRBV7-6 with TRBJ1-6; 8 bases are a match to TRBD1. CDR1 is SGHVS, CDR2 FNYEAQ, per germline. The J segment lost 14 bases and the V segment lost 5 bases, leaving 14 bases of the junction unmatched. CDR3 size: 15 residues. The CDR3 DNA is TGTGCCAGCAGCGTCAACACAGGGGGGTTGGGCACCCTCCACTTT. Its protein is CASSVNTGGLGTLHF. The entire variable domain, with the rest obtained from reference TRBV7-6 and TRBJ1-6, is as follows: GAGVSQSPRYKVTKRGQDVALRCDPISGHVSLYWYRQALGQGPEFLTYFNYEAQQDKSGLPNDRFSAERPEGSISTLTIQRTEQRDSAMYRCASSVNTGGLGTLHFGNGTRLTVT.

This rearrangement joins TRBV5-1 to TRBJ2-7; 7 positions match TRBD1. This CDR3 contains 15 residues. Looked up from germline, CDR1 is SGHRS and CDR2 is YFSETQ. Unmatched junction bases numbered 12, after V lost 0 bases and J lost 9 bases. As DNA, the CDR3 is TGCGCCAGCAGCTTGGATGGGACAGCAAGTTATGGGCAGTACTTC. Protein: CASSLDGTASYGQYF.

This clone was counted once. This chain uses TRBV28 with TRBJ1-1, with D unclear. The length of the CDR3 is 14 residues. From germline, CDR1 is MDHEN and CDR2 SYDVKM. Trimming cost V 5 bases and J 1 base, with 11 bases left between them. This chain's CDR3 is CASSQRRGNTEAFF. The CDR3 DNA sequence: TGTGCCAGCAGTCAGAGGCGGGGGAACACTGAAGCTTTCTTT.

The J gene is TRBJ2-4, the V gene TRBV5-1; TRBD1 agrees at 7 bases. With 4 bases clipped from V and 0 bases from J, the junction kept 7 bases outside the gene matches. CDR3 size: 16 residues. Per germline, CDR1 SGHRS and CDR2 YFSETQ. CDR3 DNA sequence: TGCGCCAGCAGCGTGGGACAGCCTTTAGCCAAAAACATTCAGTACTTC. It codes for CASSVGQPLAKNIQYF.

V usage is TRBV7-2 and J usage is TRBJ2-7; D is uncertain. The CDR3 is made up of 14 amino acids. Germline V gene data show CDR1 as SGHTA and CDR2 as FQGNSA. With 5 bases removed from V and 2 bases from J, the gap between germline ends came to 13 bases. CDR3 in amino acids: CASSNRVNAYEQYF. In nucleotides, the CDR3 is TGTGCCAGCAGCAACCGGGTTAACGCCTACGAGCAGTACTTC.

The V call is TRBV5-1, the J call TRBJ1-1; D is ambiguous. The germline V and J ends were trimmed by 1 base and 1 base, with 5 bases remaining between them. The CDR3 sequence is 13 residues long. CDR1 and CDR2 from the germline V gene are SGHRS and YFSETQ. CDR3 nucleotides: TGCGCCAGCAGCTTGCGGGAGAACACTGAAGCTTTCTTT. Translated: CASSLRENTEAFF.